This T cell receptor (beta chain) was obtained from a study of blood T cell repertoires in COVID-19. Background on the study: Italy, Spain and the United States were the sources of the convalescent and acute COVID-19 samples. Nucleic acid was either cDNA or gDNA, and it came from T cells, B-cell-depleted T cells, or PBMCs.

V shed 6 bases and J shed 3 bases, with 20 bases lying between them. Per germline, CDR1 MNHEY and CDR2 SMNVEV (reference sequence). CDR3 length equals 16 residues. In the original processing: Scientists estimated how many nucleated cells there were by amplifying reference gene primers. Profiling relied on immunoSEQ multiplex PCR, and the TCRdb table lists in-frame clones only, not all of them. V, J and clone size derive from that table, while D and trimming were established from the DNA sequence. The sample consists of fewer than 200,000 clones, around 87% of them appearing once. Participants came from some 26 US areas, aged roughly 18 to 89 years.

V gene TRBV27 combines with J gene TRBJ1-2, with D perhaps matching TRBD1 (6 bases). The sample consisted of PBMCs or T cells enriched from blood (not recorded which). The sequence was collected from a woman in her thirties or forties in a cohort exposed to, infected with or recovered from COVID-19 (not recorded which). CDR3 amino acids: CASSSLVGGLDYGYTF. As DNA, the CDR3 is TGTGCCAGCAGCTCCCTGGTGGGGGGGCTGGACTATGGCTACACCTTC.